The rows below give T cell receptor beta chains drawn from one sample of a study of blood T cell repertoires in COVID-19. Here immunoSEQ multiplex PCR was the method, and the copy in TCRdb shows in-frame clones only, minus some. This table has some 350,000 clones, approximately 89% appearing once. The specimen sequenced was PBMCs or T cells enriched from blood (not recorded which). Receptors were obtained from a man aged 25-45 years who had recovered from COVID-19. Each CDR3 is given with its conserved first and last residue. D genes are given only for firm matches. Expanded clones are given a class, and other clones once, few, many or no size at all.

>TRBV12-3/TRBV12-4|TRBJ2-5|-|TRBD1
CASRGQGRETQYF
TGTGCCAGCAGGGGACAGGGGCGGGAGACCCAGTACTTC
>TRBV29-1|TRBJ1-2|-|-
CSVGAGGYTF
TGCAGCGTAGGCGCGGGCGGCTACACCTTC
>TRBV11-2|TRBJ1-1|-|TRBD1
CASSSARTGQIIEAFF
TGTGCCAGCAGCTCTGCCCGAACGGGACAGATTATTGAAGCTTTCTTT
>TRBV2|TRBJ1-3|-|-
CASSPDRVNTIYF
TGTGCCAGCAGTCCAGACCGGGTAAACACCATATATTTT
>TRBV28|TRBJ2-7|-|TRBD1
CASSWDRGEQYF
TGTGCCAGCAGTTGGGACAGGGGGGAGCAGTACTTC
>TRBV19|TRBJ2-1|-|TRBD1
CASSIATGTGGNEQFF
TGTGCCAGTAGTATAGCGACCGGGACAGGAGGTAATGAGCAGTTCTTC
>TRBV6-6|TRBJ1-4|-|TRBD1
CASSAGQGLNEKLFF
TGTGCCAGCAGTGCGGGACAGGGGCTAAATGAAAAACTGTTTTTT
>TRBV11-3|TRBJ2-1|-|-
CASSLAPGSEQFF
TGTGCCAGCAGCTTAGCCCCAGGGTCGGAGCAGTTCTTC
>TRBV11-2|TRBJ1-1|-|-
CASTTGFPEAFF
TGTGCCAGCACTACAGGGTTCCCTGAAGCTTTCTTT
>TRBV30|TRBJ2-1|-|TRBD1
CAWSAGTGGSGEQFF
TGTGCCTGGAGTGCCGGGACAGGTGGGTCAGGTGAGCAGTTCTTC
>TRBV2|TRBJ2-1|once|-
CAYRKPAVEQFF
TGTGCCTACAGGAAGCCTGCTGTTGAGCAGTTCTTC
>TRBV27|TRBJ1-2|-|-
CASSLSPRGYGYTF
TGTGCCAGCAGTTTATCTCCCAGAGGCTATGGCTACACCTTC
>TRBV19|TRBJ1-4|-|TRBD1
CASSPGQSREKLFF
TGTGCCAGTAGCCCGGGACAGAGTAGAGAAAAACTGTTTTTT
>TRBV18|TRBJ2-3|-|TRBD2
CASSPRLAGAPTQYF
TGTGCCAGCTCACCGAGACTAGCGGGAGCCCCGACGCAGTATTTT
>TRBV7-9|TRBJ1-4|-|TRBD1
CASSSRQGEKLFF
TGTGCCAGCAGCTCCCGACAGGGTGAAAAACTGTTTTTT
>TRBV11-2|TRBJ2-7|-|-
CASSGNGILTYEQYF
TGTGCCAGCAGCGGCAACGGGATCCTCACCTACGAGCAGTACTTC
>TRBV2|TRBJ1-4|-|TRBD1
CASSRQGADEKLFF
TGTGCCAGCAGTCGACAGGGGGCTGATGAAAAACTGTTTTTT
>TRBV27|TRBJ1-1|once|-
CASSLGRGANTEAFF
TGTGCCAGCAGTTTGGGTAGGGGCGCGAACACTGAAGCTTTCTTT
>TRBV19|TRBJ2-7|-|-
CASSISEQYF
TGTGCCAGTAGTATTAGCGAGCAGTACTTC
>TRBV7-2|TRBJ2-7|-|-
CASSVPQPGEQYF
TGTGCCAGCAGCGTGCCCCAGCCAGGCGAGCAGTACTTC
>TRBV14|TRBJ1-5|-|-
CASSQSRDQPQHF
TGTGCCAGCAGCCAGTCGCGGGATCAGCCCCAGCATTTT
>TRBV20-1|TRBJ2-7|-|-
CSRREGYEQYF
TGCAGTCGACGGGAAGGCTACGAGCAGTACTTC
>TRBV28|TRBJ1-2|-|-
CASRGVYGYTF
TGTGCCAGCCGGGGGGTCTATGGCTACACCTTC
>TRBV5-1|TRBJ2-7|-|-
CASSLVEGAANF
TGCGCCAGCAGCTTGGTGGAGGGGGCGGCGAACTTC
>TRBV28|TRBJ2-7|-|-
CASSLISYEQYF
TGTGCCAGCAGTTTAATATCCTACGAGCAGTACTTC
>TRBV11-1|TRBJ1-6|-|-
CASSEQPGHYTSPLHF
TGTGCCAGCAGCGAACAGCCGGGACATTATACTTCACCCCTCCACTTT
>TRBV7-8|TRBJ2-7|once|-
CASNHQGARRQYF
TGTGCCAGCAATCACCAAGGGGCAAGGCGGCAGTACTTC
>TRBV7-8|TRBJ2-5|-|TRBD2
CASSLYLAGEGSIGTQYF
TGTGCCAGCAGCTTATATCTAGCGGGGGAAGGGTCGATAGGGACCCAGTACTTC
>TRBV27|TRBJ2-7|-|-
CASSLWPSSSYEQYF
TGTGCCAGCAGTTTATGGCCTAGCAGCTCCTACGAGCAGTACTTC
>TRBV10-3|TRBJ1-5|-|-
CAITGYSNQPQHF
TGTGCCATTACAGGGTATAGCAATCAGCCCCAGCATTTT